A selection of T cell receptor beta chains follows, all from one sample in a study of beta chain features in type 1 diabetes. TCRdb's table, derived via immunoSEQ multiplex PCR, lists solely in-frame clones and lacks some. The repertoire holds 150,000 to 200,000 clones, with 50% to 70% as singletons. Input material: naive CD4+ T cells from blood. All receptors derive from a man aged 30 to 39 with type 1 diabetes. The conserved cysteine and the conserved F or W are not part of the CDR3 here. A D gene is named only where the DNA matches it firmly.

. TRBV4-3 ASSRAGAEQY
TRBD2 TRBV9 ASSVVASGQETQY
. TRBV5-6 ASSSEMGNANYEQY
. TRBV2 ASRTQGSTYNEQF
. TRBV29-1 SVYYQTYNEQF
. TRBV6-6 ASSFGAKETQY
TRBD2 TRBV7-8 ASSSTLAGRADTQY
. TRBV12-5 ASGRDSTSGNSPLH
. TRBV30 AWEKNSGANVLT
TRBD2 TRBV9 ASRSSGTTGELF
. TRBV5-1 ASSLDGFSNEQF
. TRBV18 ASSPLDIEAF
TRBD2 TRBV5-4 ASSFGTSGYNEQF
. TRBV30 AWSTPSGNEQF
TRBD1 TRBV7-2 ASSLGRQGNQPQH
. TRBV7-9 ASSRTAASGYEQY
. TRBV29-1 SVGLGAGYT
. TRBV14 ASSRQGAEAF
. TRBV9 ASSVGTENSPLH
. TRBV30 AWSTGAETQY
. TRBV29-1 SVLQGNYGYT
. TRBV30 AWTSTYQETQY
. TRBV30 AWSIAIEGELF
. TRBV6-6 ASSYSRASETQY
. TRBV30 AGGQKYNSPLH
. TRBV15 ATSRDNGRGMNTEAF
. TRBV5-1 ASSLVDRETQY
. TRBV14 ASSQDRQLNYQETQY
. TRBV30 ASSWSYEQY
. TRBV10-3 AIGSNQPQH
. TRBV7-9 ASSLGAVASEQY
TRBD2 TRBV7-6 ASSLAPALAGGTDTQY
. TRBV4-3 ASSQGLGLGETQY
. TRBV30 AWSRQSTDTQY
. TRBV5-1 ASSRTDTQY
TRBD1 TRBV7-2 ASSGDRGEWDTQY
. TRBV20-1 SVLNTEAF
. TRBV6-5 ASMPTASTDTQY
TRBD1 TRBV6-5 ASSKTGISSYEQY